Presented here are 29 T cell receptor beta chains from one specimen sequenced in a study of T cells in Graves' hyperthyroidism and ophthalmopathy. Amplified TCR beta CDR3 regions derived from RNA transcripts. A set of HTBI primers served as the primers for a first-round RT-PCR of the TCR CDR3. TCRdb ran MiXCR on the multiplex PCR reads and lists one entry per CDR3 protein. The sample carries around 380,000 distinct CDR3 sequences, roughly 14% recorded once. The sample consisted of blood. The receptors shown here come from a man younger than 40 with Graves' hyperthyroidism that later progressed to Graves' ophthalmopathy.

The sample holds a few counts of this clonotype. The V call is TRBV28, the J call TRBJ1-1; D remains ambiguous. From germline, CDR1 is MDHEN and CDR2 SYDVKM. Trimming removed 1 base at V and 7 bases at J, with 7 bases between. This CDR3 spans 12 amino acids. In DNA form, the CDR3 reads TGTGCCAGCAGTTTATACAAGAATGAAGCTTTCTTT. Translation: CASSLYKNEAFF.

The V call is TRBV4-1, the J call TRBJ2-3; D gene uncertain. With 4 bases removed from V and 9 bases from J, the gap between germline ends came to 11 bases. CDR3 length: 12 residues. CDR1 MGHRA and CDR2 YSYEKL come from the germline V gene. The CDR3 nucleotides are TGCGCCAGCAGCCCCATAAGAGAAACGCAGTATTTT. Its translation is CASSPIRETQYF.

The sample holds many counts of this clonotype. The chain links TRBV5-1 to TRBJ2-3; 9 bases match TRBD2. Germline trimming cut 0 bases from V and 3 bases from J; bases unmatched to any gene: 2. Germline V CDR1 and CDR2: SGHRS, YFSETQ. The CDR3 loop spans 15 amino acids. CDR3 sequence reads: CASSLASGVTDTQYF. CDR3 sequence (DNA): TGCGCCAGCAGCTTGGCTAGCGGGGTTACAGATACGCAGTATTTT.

Ten or more counts support this clonotype. This sequence joins TRBV7-2 and TRBJ2-1, with 10 bases lining up with TRBD2. The CDR3 sequence is 15 residues long. Germline V lookup: CDR1 SGHTA, CDR2 FQGNSA. Germline trimming cut 5 bases from V and 6 bases from J; bases unmatched to any gene: 7. The CDR3 nucleotides are TGTGCCAGCAGCCCAACTAGCGGGACGTTCAATGAGCAGTTCTTC. Encoded protein: CASSPTSGTFNEQFF. The full variable domain, its missing parts supplied by reference TRBV7-2 and TRBJ2-1, is GAGVSQSPSNKVTEKGKDVELRCDPISGHTALYWYRQSLGQGLEFLIYFQGNSAPDKSGLPSDRFSAERTGGSVSTLTIQRTQQEDSAVYLCASSPTSGTFNEQFFGPGTRLTVL.

This clonotype was counted at least ten times. The chain has TRBV28 and TRBJ1-5; tentatively, D is TRBD1 (6 bases). Germline values: CDR1 MDHEN, CDR2 SYDVKM. V was cut by 3 bases and J by 0 bases, with 9 bases left in between. The length of the CDR3 is 15 residues. The CDR3 region has the DNA TGTGCCAGCAGTTTGATACAGGGTAGCAATCAGCCCCAGCATTTT. Amino acids: CASSLIQGSNQPQHF.

In regard to this clonotype: Being one base from a much bigger clone, this may be a read error. This chain connects TRBV20-1 to TRBJ2-1; possibly TRBD1 for D (5 bases). The CDR3 is made up of 14 amino acids. From germline, CDR1 is DFQATT and CDR2 SNEGSKA (reference sequence). CDR3 amino acids: CSARDPQGRNGQFF. The CDR3 DNA sequence: TGCAGTGCTAGAGATCCTCAGGGTCGAAATGGGCAGTTCTTC.

This clonotype was counted only a few times. The chain links TRBV25-1 to TRBJ2-3; TRBD1 aligns across 7 bases. J gave up 4 bases and V 4 bases, and 17 bases lay outside the gene matches. The CDR3 runs 18 residues. In germline, CDR1 is MGHDK, CDR2 SYGVNS. The CDR3 loop is CASSGFTPRRQGPDTQYF. The DNA for the CDR3 is TGTGCCAGCAGTGGATTCACCCCCAGACGACAGGGTCCAGATACGCAGTATTTT.

In its sample, this clonotype was seen many times. The chain has TRBV20-1 and TRBJ2-1; no clear D gene. This CDR3 has 11 amino acids. Germline loops: CDR1 DFQATT, CDR2 SNEGSKA (reference sequence). With 8 bases removed from V and 0 bases from J, the gap between germline ends came to 5 bases. For the CDR3, the DNA is TGCAGTCCCAACTCCTACAATGAGCAGTTCTTC. This gives the protein CSPNSYNEQFF.

This clonotype was seen ten or more times. The rearrangement uses TRBV20-1 and TRBJ2-1; 11 positions match TRBD2. J gave up 3 bases and V 3 bases, and 7 bases lay outside the gene matches. This CDR3 spans 16 amino acids. The germline gives CDR1 DFQATT, CDR2 SNEGSKA (reference sequence). The CDR3 DNA is TGCAGTGCTAGGGCGCCGGGACTAGCGGACTACAATGAGCAGTTCTTC. Residues: CSARAPGLADYNEQFF.

This clonotype was observed a handful of times. V usage is TRBV5-1 and J usage is TRBJ2-5, with TRBD1 identical over 7 bases. Germline V lookup: CDR1 SGHRS, CDR2 YFSETQ. This CDR3 has 16 amino acids. V lost 3 bases, J lost 1 base, and 9 bases stayed unmatched. The chain's CDR3 is CASSSPWTGSQETQYF. The CDR3 DNA follows: TGCGCCAGCAGCTCGCCGTGGACAGGTTCCCAAGAGACCCAGTACTTC. Supplemented by reference TRBV5-1 and TRBJ2-5, the full variable domain reads KAGVTQTPRYLIKTRGQQVTLSCSPISGHRSVSWYQQTPGQGLQFLFEYFSETQRNKGNFPGRFSGRQFSNSRSEMNVSTLELGDSALYLCASSSPWTGSQETQYFGPGTRLLVL.

This clonotype was seen a few times. The chain recombines TRBV9 with TRBJ1-6; D is unclear. Trimming removed 0 bases at V and 7 bases at J, with 8 bases between. Germline CDR1 is SGDLS and CDR2 is YYNGEE. CDR3 length: 14 residues. CDR3 sequence: CASSVAIGNSPLHF. The DNA for the CDR3 is TGTGCCAGCAGCGTAGCTATCGGGAATTCACCCCTCCACTTT. The variable domain in full, completed from reference TRBV9 and TRBJ1-6, reads DSGVTQTPKHLITATGQRVTLRCSPRSGDLSVYWYQQSLDQGLQFLIQYYNGEERAKGNILERFSAQQFPDLHSELNLSSLELGDSALYFCASSVAIGNSPLHFGNGTRLTVT.

This clonotype has at least ten counts. V is TRBV7-6 and J is TRBJ2-5; 8 nucleotides align to TRBD2. The CDR3 is 14 residues long. V was clipped by 5 bases and J by 4 bases; unmatched bases: 6. Germline loops: CDR1 SGHVS, CDR2 FNYEAQ. CDR3 residues: CASSPWTSSETQYF. The CDR3 DNA follows: TGTGCCAGCAGCCCCTGGACTAGCTCAGAGACCCAGTACTTC. The variable domain in full, with the rest retrieved from reference TRBV7-6 and TRBJ2-5, is GAGVSQSPRYKVTKRGQDVALRCDPISGHVSLYWYRQALGQGPEFLTYFNYEAQQDKSGLPNDRFSAERPEGSISTLTIQRTEQRDSAMYRCASSPWTSSETQYFGPGTRLLVL.

In this sample, this clonotype turned up many times. This rearrangement joins TRBV30 to TRBJ1-5; 7 bases are shared with TRBD1. Trimming at V came to 0 bases and at J to 7 bases, leaving 6 bases not matched to a gene. This CDR3 has 14 amino acids. Germline V CDR1 and CDR2: GTSNPN, SVGIG (reference sequence). CDR3 loop: CAWSVRQGIQPQHF. CDR3 DNA sequence: TGTGCCTGGAGTGTACGACAGGGAATCCAGCCCCAGCATTTT. The entire variable domain, with the rest obtained from reference TRBV30 and TRBJ1-5, is as follows: SQTIHQWPATLVQPVGSPLSLECTVEGTSNPNLYWYRQAAGRGLQLLFYSVGIGQISSEVPQNLSASRPQDRQFILSSKKLLLSDSGFYLCAWSVRQGIQPQHFGDGTRLSIL.

The chain is built from TRBV19 and TRBJ1-2, with D perhaps matching TRBD1 (6 bases). Trimming took 6 bases from V and 4 from J, leaving 15 bases between them. CDR1 LNHDA and CDR2 SQIVND come from the germline V gene (reference sequence). This CDR3 contains 14 residues. CDR3 in amino acids: CASSEQGGSYGYTF. The CDR3 region has the DNA TGTGCCAGTAGCGAACAGGGCGGGAGCTATGGCTACACCTTC.

Concerning this clonotype itself: A junction boundary mismatches the germline segment, possibly from a read error. This chain uses TRBV20-1 with TRBJ2-3; 12 positions agree with TRBD2. This CDR3 has 15 amino acids. Germline V gives CDR1 DFQATT, CDR2 SNEGSKA (reference sequence). The CDR3 is CSAALAGGFTDMQYF. In DNA, the CDR3 is TGCAGTGCAGCGCTAGCGGGGGGGTTCACAGATATGCAGTATTTT.

This clonotype came up a few times. The chain couples TRBV18 to TRBJ1-1; maybe TRBD1 (5 bases). Germline CDR1 is KGHSH and CDR2 is LQKENI. The CDR3 spans 14 residues. Trimming took 5 bases from V and 6 from J, leaving 16 bases between them. CDR3 amino acids: CASSGMTAGAEAFF. CDR3 sequence (DNA): TGTGCCAGCTCAGGGATGACAGCGGGGGCTGAAGCTTTCTTT.

This clonotype was seen ten or more times. The chain couples TRBV2 to TRBJ2-7; TRBD1 matches 11 bases. Per the germline V gene, CDR1 is SNHLY and CDR2 is FYNNEI. The CDR3 is 14 residues long. After removal of 3 bases from V and 4 bases from J, the junction contained 2 bases not matched to a gene. CDR3 sequence: CASSEGDRGYEQYF. The CDR3 coding sequence is TGTGCCAGCAGTGAGGGGGACAGGGGGTACGAGCAGTACTTC.

In nucleotides, the CDR3 is TGTGCCATCAGTAAAACTAACAGGATCGGTCAGCCCCAGCATTTT. This translates into CAISKTNRIGQPQHF. The chain uses TRBV10-3 and TRBJ1-5, with D maybe TRBD1 (5 bases). V gave up 5 bases and J gave up 6 bases, with 17 bases separating them. Germline loops: CDR1 ENHRY, CDR2 SYGVKD. CDR3 length: 15 residues.

This clonotype was recorded once. V is TRBV6-1 and J is TRBJ2-1, with 10 bases that match TRBD1. Germline CDR1 MNHNS, CDR2 SASEGT. The CDR3 is made up of 16 amino acids. The trim removed 6 bases at V and 5 bases at J, leaving 10 bases unmatched. DNA of the CDR3: TGTGCCAGCAGAAAACCGGGACAGGGGACAAACAATGAGCAGTTCTTC. It encodes CASRKPGQGTNNEQFF.

This clonotype was found a few times. This chain connects TRBV5-8 to TRBJ2-1; TRBD1 agrees at 7 bases. The V segment lost 3 bases and the J segment 3 bases; nucleotides outside the gene matches: 6. The CDR3 has 15 residues. Germline values: CDR1 SGHTS, CDR2 YDEGEE. CDR3 nucleotides: TGTGCCAGCAGCTCTATGACAGGGATCTACAATGAGCAGTTCTTC. Amino acid sequence: CASSSMTGIYNEQFF. Using reference TRBV5-8 and TRBJ2-1 for the parts outside the CDR3, the full variable domain is EAGVTQSPTHLIKTRGQQATLRCSPISGHTSVYWYQQALGLGLQFLLWYDEGEERNRGNFPPRFSGRQFPNYSSELNVNALELEDSALYLCASSSMTGIYNEQFFGPGTRLTVL.

This clonotype was counted only a few times. The J gene is TRBJ1-4, the V gene TRBV5-8, with 9 positions matching TRBD1. With 4 bases clipped from V and 8 bases from J, the junction kept 12 bases outside the gene matches. The V gene's germline CDR1 is SGHTS and CDR2 YDEGEE. The CDR3 consists of 16 residues. The CDR3 spells CASSRGQGRPGEKLFF. The DNA of the CDR3 is TGTGCCAGCAGCAGGGGACAGGGACGGCCTGGGGAAAAACTGTTTTTT. Together with reference TRBV5-8 and TRBJ1-4, the CDR3 gives the full variable domain: EAGVTQSPTHLIKTRGQQATLRCSPISGHTSVYWYQQALGLGLQFLLWYDEGEERNRGNFPPRFSGRQFPNYSSELNVNALELEDSALYLCASSRGQGRPGEKLFFGSGTQLSVL.

Many counts were recorded for this clonotype. The chain couples TRBV19 to TRBJ1-1; unclear D gene. Germline V gene data show CDR1 as LNHDA and CDR2 as SQIVND (reference sequence). Trimming shortened V by 8 bases and J by 1 base, and 11 bases separated the two germline ends. The CDR3 totals 13 residues. The CDR3, as DNA: TGTGCCAGTCTCCTCTCCCAGAACACTGAAGCTTTCTTT. Residues: CASLLSQNTEAFF.

This clonotype was observed a few times. The chain couples TRBV2 to TRBJ1-3; D is perhaps TRBD1 (5 bases). Germline V gene sequence: CDR1 SNHLY, CDR2 FYNNEI. This CDR3 contains 15 residues. Trimming stripped 4 bases from V and 0 bases from J, with 10 bases between. The CDR3: CASSAGGGSGNTIYF. CDR3 in DNA: TGTGCCAGCAGTGCGGGGGGGGGCTCTGGAAACACCATATATTTT.

The table lists this clonotype with many counts. The V and J genes are TRBV28 and TRBJ2-3; tentative D call: TRBD2 (5 bases). Trimming pared 2 bases from V and 2 bases from J, leaving 11 bases between. The CDR3 runs 15 residues. Germline V lookup: CDR1 MDHEN, CDR2 SYDVKM. DNA for the CDR3: TGTGCCAGCAGTTTACAAAGCGGCTTCACAGATACGCAGTATTTT. Protein product: CASSLQSGFTDTQYF.

The sample holds many counts of this clonotype. The rearrangement uses TRBV12-3 or TRBV12-4 and TRBJ2-3; no clear D gene. The CDR3 length is 12 residues. V was trimmed by 6 bases and J by 0 bases, leaving 4 bases between them. The DNA of the CDR3 is TGTGCCAGCAGCTTTAGCACAGATACGCAGTATTTT. Protein product: CASSFSTDTQYF.

Ten or more counts support this clonotype. This chain joins TRBV18 and TRBJ1-5; TRBD1 might be the D (6 bases). Germline CDR1 and CDR2: KGHSH and LQKENI. The CDR3 extends over 13 amino acids. V was trimmed by 4 bases and J by 4 bases, leaving 8 bases between them. The DNA for the CDR3 is TGTGCCAGCTCACAACAGGGAAATCAGCCCCAGCATTTT. Translating gives CASSQQGNQPQHF.

This clonotype was recorded at least ten times. The V call is TRBV12-3 or TRBV12-4, the J call TRBJ1-5; 9 nucleotides line up with TRBD1. The CDR3 has 15 amino acids. V gave up 1 base and J gave up 4 bases; unmatched junction bases: 2. The CDR3 DNA reads as TGTGCCAGCAGTTTAGGGACAGGGGCAAATCAGCCCCAGCATTTT. This sequence encodes CASSLGTGANQPQHF.

This clonotype was observed many times. V is TRBV28 and J is TRBJ2-7; D ambiguous. CDR1 and CDR2 from the germline V gene are MDHEN and SYDVKM. The CDR3 is 16 residues long. V was clipped by 4 bases and J by 4 bases, with 20 bases between them. Here the CDR3 DNA reads TGTGCCAGCAGTTCGACCCAGGTCCCTATATCATACGAGCAGTACTTC. Protein sequence: CASSSTQVPISYEQYF.

This clonotype was recorded at least ten times. V usage is TRBV28 and J usage is TRBJ2-7, with 8 bases aligning to TRBD1. Per germline, CDR1 MDHEN and CDR2 SYDVKM. This CDR3 spans 13 amino acids. The junction had 5 bases not matched to a gene; V was cut back by 8 bases and J by 2 bases. The CDR3: CASRTGIPYEQYF. The CDR3 DNA sequence: TGTGCCAGCCGGACAGGGATCCCCTACGAGCAGTACTTC.